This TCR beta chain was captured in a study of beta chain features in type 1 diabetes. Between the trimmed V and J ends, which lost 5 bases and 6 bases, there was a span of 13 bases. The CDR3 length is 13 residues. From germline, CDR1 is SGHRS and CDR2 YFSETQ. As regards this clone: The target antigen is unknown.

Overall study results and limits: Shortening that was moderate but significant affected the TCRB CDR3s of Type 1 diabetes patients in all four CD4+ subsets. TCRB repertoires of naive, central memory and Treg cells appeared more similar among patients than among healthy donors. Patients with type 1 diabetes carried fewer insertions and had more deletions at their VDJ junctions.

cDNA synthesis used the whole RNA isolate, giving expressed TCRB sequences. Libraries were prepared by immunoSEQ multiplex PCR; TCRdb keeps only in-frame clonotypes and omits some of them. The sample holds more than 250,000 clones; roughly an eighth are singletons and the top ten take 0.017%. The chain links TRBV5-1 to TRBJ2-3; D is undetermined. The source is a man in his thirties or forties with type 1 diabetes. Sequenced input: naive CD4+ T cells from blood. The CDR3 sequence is CASSEQSADTQYF. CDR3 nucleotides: TGCGCCAGCAGTGAACAGTCGGCGGATACGCAGTATTTT.